This is a list of T cell receptor beta chains from one sample in a study of yellow fever vaccine responses in identical twins. TCRdb redid the calling of the RT-PCR reads with MiXCR, one entry per CDR3 protein. The sample lists 25,000 or so distinct CDR3 sequences, under 85% seen once, with about 5% in the top ten. The starting material was T cells from blood (PBMCs), unsorted or a sorted subset (not recorded which), obtained before or after yellow fever vaccination (not recorded which). The receptors were gathered from a woman aged 18-29 years who received the yellow fever vaccine. Each CDR3 is given with its conserved first and last residue. A D gene is named only where the DNA matches it firmly. Clone sizes are given selectively: once, few, many, or a class where the clone is expanded.

j_call | d_call | v_call | clone_size | cdr3_aa | cdr3_nt
TRBJ2-7 | TRBD2 | TRBV5-1 | . | CASSPGLAESYEQYF | TGCGCCAGCAGTCCGGGACTAGCGGAATCCTACGAGCAGTACTTC
TRBJ2-5 | . | TRBV28 | . | CASSLGARGTQYF | TGTGCCAGCAGTCTAGGAGCCCGGGGGACCCAGTACTTC
TRBJ2-7 | . | TRBV10-3 | . | CAISGGVGNRGEQYF | TGTGCCATCAGTGGAGGAGTTGGAAACCGGGGTGAGCAGTACTTC
TRBJ1-5 | . | TRBV11-2 | . | CASSLYSRGNQPQHF | TGTGCCAGCAGCTTATATTCTCGTGGCAATCAGCCCCAGCATTTT
TRBJ1-2 | . | TRBV20-1 | . | CSTKAVTVIGYGYTF | TGCAGTACAAAAGCAGTTACGGTAATAGGCTATGGCTACACCTTC
TRBJ1-3 | . | TRBV15 | . | CATSRDGSGASGNTIYF | TGTGCCACCAGCAGAGATGGATCGGGGGCCAGTGGAAACACCATATATTTT
TRBJ2-3 | . | TRBV18 | once | CASSPPGTLTDTQYF | TGTGCCAGCTCACCTCCCGGGACATTAACAGATACGCAGTATTTT
TRBJ2-3 | . | TRBV5-1 | . | CASSLYRDTDTQYF | TGCGCCAGCAGCTTATACAGGGACACAGATACGCAGTATTTT
TRBJ1-2 | TRBD1 | TRBV5-1 | once | CASSSGQPNGVYGYTF | TGCGCCAGCAGCTCGGGACAGCCAAACGGTGTCTATGGCTACACCTTC
TRBJ2-7 | . | TRBV18 | few | CASSPLGLSDYEQYF | TGTGCCAGCTCACCATTAGGGCTCTCAGACTACGAGCAGTACTTC
TRBJ2-1 | . | TRBV3-1 | . | CASSQAHGIFDNEQFF | TGTGCCAGCAGCCAAGCTCACGGGATCTTCGACAATGAGCAGTTCTTC
TRBJ2-1 | TRBD2 | TRBV29-1 | . | CSVEDLLRVGTRLAGDNEQFF | TGCAGCGTTGAAGATTTACTTCGGGTGGGGACAAGACTAGCGGGAGATAATGAGCAGTTCTTC
TRBJ2-5 | . | TRBV3-1 | few | CASSQTGQAQETQYF | TGTGCCAGCAGCCAAACCGGACAAGCCCAAGAGACCCAGTACTTC
TRBJ1-1 | . | TRBV18 | . | CASSPIRGENTEAFF | TGTGCCAGCTCACCAATCAGGGGAGAGAACACTGAAGCTTTCTTT
TRBJ2-7 | TRBD2 | TRBV5-1 | once | CASSLPSGKYEQYF | TGCGCCAGCAGCTTGCCTAGCGGGAAGTACGAGCAGTACTTC
TRBJ1-1 | . | TRBV19 | . | CASSMGASVEWNTEAFF | TGTGCCAGTAGTATGGGGGCAAGCGTGGAGTGGAACACTGAAGCTTTCTTT
TRBJ2-1 | . | TRBV7-9 | . | CASSLILGEQFF | TGTGCCAGCAGCTTAATCCTCGGCGAGCAGTTCTTC
TRBJ2-3 | . | TRBV13 | . | CASRQYSTDTQYF | TGTGCCAGCAGACAGTATAGCACAGATACGCAGTATTTT
TRBJ2-7 | TRBD1 | TRBV5-1 | . | CASSSDRGNYEQYF | TGCGCCAGCAGCTCGGACAGGGGGAACTACGAGCAGTACTTC
TRBJ2-1 | TRBD2 | TRBV11-1 | . | CASSLAGGTYNEQFF | TGTGCCAGCAGCCTAGCGGGAGGAACCTACAATGAGCAGTTCTTC
TRBJ2-3 | . | TRBV12-3/TRBV12-4 | once | CASSLAEDTQYF | TGTGCCAGCAGTTTAGCTGAGGATACGCAGTATTTT
TRBJ2-3 | . | TRBV2 | . | CASTPSTDTQYF | TGTGCCAGCACCCCTAGCACAGATACGCAGTATTTT
TRBJ2-7 | TRBD2 | TRBV7-9 | . | CASSHSTSGRYEQYF | TGTGCCAGCAGCCACTCGACTAGCGGGAGATACGAGCAGTACTTC
TRBJ2-5 | . | TRBV7-6 | . | CASREGAGPQETQYF | TGTGCCAGCAGGGAGGGCGCGGGGCCCCAAGAGACCCAGTACTTC
TRBJ2-6 | . | TRBV7-6 | few | CASSLSYSGANVLTF | TGTGCCAGCAGCTTGAGCTATTCTGGGGCCAACGTCCTGACTTTC
TRBJ2-1 | . | TRBV2 | few | CASRDRDTSYNEQFF | TGTGCCAGCAGAGACCGGGACACCTCCTACAATGAGCAGTTCTTC
TRBJ2-5 | . | TRBV19 | . | CASGQLETQYF | TGTGCCAGTGGACAGCTAGAGACCCAGTACTTC
TRBJ1-2 | . | TRBV4-2 | . | CASSQDAVGLRGYTF | TGTGCCAGCAGCCAAGACGCGGTGGGGCTGCGAGGCTACACCTTC
TRBJ1-2 | . | TRBV19 | . | CASSIDGQYGYTF | TGTGCCAGTAGTATAGATGGACAGTATGGCTACACCTTC
TRBJ2-3 | TRBD2 | TRBV15 | . | CATSGRLAGSTDTQYF | TGTGCCACCAGCGGTCGACTAGCGGGTAGCACAGATACGCAGTATTTT
TRBJ1-2 | . | TRBV20-1 | . | CSASLQRSYGYTF | TGCAGTGCTAGTCTCCAGCGCTCCTATGGCTACACCTTC
TRBJ2-5 | TRBD2 | TRBV7-7 | . | CASSPSGPQETQYF | TGTGCCAGCAGCCCTAGCGGGCCCCAAGAGACCCAGTACTTC
TRBJ1-4 | . | TRBV5-4 | . | CASSLESTNEKLFF | TGTGCCAGCAGCTTGGAATCAACTAATGAAAAACTGTTTTTT
TRBJ1-2 | . | TRBV10-1 | . | CASSEGRNYGYTF | TGCGCCAGCAGTGAGGGGAGGAACTATGGCTACACCTTC
TRBJ2-5 | . | TRBV6-1 | . | CASSEETQYF | TGTGCCAGCAGTGAAGAGACCCAGTACTTC
TRBJ2-6 | . | TRBV27 | . | CASSLVGLDSGANVLTF | TGTGCCAGCAGTTTAGTTGGTCTGGACTCTGGGGCCAACGTCCTGACTTTC
TRBJ2-1 | . | TRBV4-1 | . | CASSQSGNEQFF | TGCGCCAGCAGCCAAAGCGGCAATGAGCAGTTCTTC
TRBJ1-2 | TRBD1 | TRBV19 | once | CASSPGQLYGYAF | TGTGCCAGTAGCCCGGGACAGCTCTACGGCTACGCCTTC
TRBJ1-2 | . | TRBV2 | . | CASREGNKDGYTF | TGTGCCAGCAGAGAAGGGAATAAGGATGGCTACACCTTC
TRBJ2-5 | TRBD2 | TRBV20-1 | . | CSARDAGGRLETQYF | TGCAGTGCTAGAGATGCGGGGGGTCGGTTAGAGACCCAGTACTTT
TRBJ2-7 | TRBD1 | TRBV11-1 | . | CASSLATGPYYEQYF | TGTGCCAGCAGCTTAGCGACAGGGCCCTACTACGAGCAGTACTTC
TRBJ2-1 | TRBD2 | TRBV25-1 | . | CASSPGGALRNEQFF | TGTGCCAGCAGTCCCGGGGGGGCCTTAAGGAATGAGCAGTTCTTC